This TCR beta chain was captured by sequencing in a study of blood T cell repertoires in COVID-19 (TCRdb year 2020). Study-wide context: Samples from collaborators originated in the United States, Italy and Spain and spanned both the acute and convalescent phases of COVID-19. Samples came from the ongoing ImmuneRACE study (first 160 participants) plus 1,254 subjects from 6 global collaborators. Sample metadata almost always included a de-identified subject ID, COVID-19 status, age in years and sex. HLA class I and class II types, where available, came from metadata supplied by the sample provider rather than from assay-based typing. A freely available public database, intended as a resource for researchers studying the immune response to SARS-CoV-2, is where the repertoires were released. The material from the prospective study consisted of cDNA or gDNA derived from T cells, B-cell-depleted T cells, or PBMCs. Subjects who had been exposed to COVID-19, were actively infected with it, or had recovered from it provided the deeply sampled blood TCRbeta repertoires that made up the dataset. On the study overall, not on this receptor specifically: Clinical and demographic metadata were provided uncurated, with the amount varying by source and participant.

According to the germline V gene (reference sequence), CDR1 reads LNHDA and CDR2 reads SQIVND. Deletion took 3 bases off V and 4 bases off J, with a span of 15 bases between the germline ends. The CDR3 covers 15 residues, taking in both the cysteine and the phenylalanine. Only the CDR3 portion is preserved as DNA: 45 bases, with reading frame beginning at the first base. TCRbeta CDR3 regions were amplified from genomic DNA using the immunoSEQ Assay, a bias-controlled multiplex PCR. On the authors' methods: Nucleated cell counts per sample were estimated from amplification of reference gene primers within the assay. To quantify the absolute abundance of each unique TCRbeta CDR3 rearrangement, sequence reads were collapsed and filtered. For each sample, productive Simpson clonality was calculated as the square root of Simpson's diversity index over productive rearrangements. TCRdb mirrors the immuneACCESS table, restricted to in-frame sequences. Some clones are absent from its copies; in checked studies, under half trace to an unresolved V gene, and the reason for the others is unknown. The V and J calls and clone size come from that table; D and trimming were worked out from the DNA. In this sample the table shows about 230,000 clones, 65% to 90% of which occur a single time. Of the sample, around 16% is held by the ten largest clones.

Enrolling through a virtual design, the prospective study's participants ranged in age from about 18 to 89 years and lived across about two dozen United States geographic areas. To assign participants to cohorts, the prospective study relied on clinical history that participants themselves reported in a screening survey and a study questionnaire. For ImmuneRACE Cohort 3, a participant was defined as recovered based on two consecutive negative NP/OP PCR tests, clearance by a healthcare professional, or resolution of symptoms. Mobile phlebotomists in the prospective study collected whole blood, serum and a nasopharyngeal or oropharyngeal swab from every participant. Participants in the prospective study had the option to provide additional blood draws and questionnaires over a roughly two-month period. Prospective study blood samples were shipped either frozen or at room temperature before DNA extraction.

There are a few counts of this clone. What antigen it recognizes has not been identified. Base-call qualities are not available, and no considerably larger clone is one nucleotide away. The chain employs TRBV19 and TRBJ1-2; TRBD1 is a possible D gene, resting on 6 matching bases. The clonotype comes from a man aged 18 to 29 who had recovered from COVID-19. Material: PBMCs or T cells enriched from blood (not recorded which). CDR3 protein: CASSMGPGGSYGYTF. The bases read TGTGCCAGTAGTATGGGCCCGGGGGGCTCCTATGGCTACACCTTC.